The text below deals with one TCR beta chain. Its antigen target is currently unknown. The sample holds no much larger clone one base away, and base qualities are not on file. The source of the sample is a study of OX40 agonist ivuxolimab in advanced cancers. As for the study more broadly: The costimulatory receptor OX40 (CD134) was targeted by ivuxolimab, a fully human IgG2 agonistic monoclonal antibody. Of the roughly 50 dose-escalation patients, hepatocellular carcinoma was present in roughly 19, melanoma in approximately 15, renal cell carcinoma in 9 and head and neck cancer in 9. Patients were allowed to have had prior anti-PD-1, anti-PD-L1 or anti-CTLA-4 therapy, and approximately 40% of the dose-escalation patients had previously received checkpoint inhibitors. Peripheral TCRbeta sequencing aimed to test whether ivuxolimab altered TCR sequence diversity and caused clonal T-cell expansion. Partial responses occurred in three dose-escalation patients, of whom one had hepatocellular carcinoma and two had cutaneous melanoma. Intravenous ivuxolimab was administered to patients every 2 weeks at six dose levels: 0.01, 0.1, 0.3, 1.5, 3 and 10 mg/kg. The dose-escalation cohort was 82.7% male with a mean age of roughly 62 years, ranging from roughly 20 to 80. The monotherapy dose-escalation portion (N = 52 patients) of the phase I ivuxolimab trial is reported in the paper.

The trim is 6 bases for V and 3 bases for J, with a gap of 11 bases between the germline ends. From its cysteine to its phenylalanine, the CDR3 spans 13 amino acids. Left in the record is the CDR3 DNA by itself, 39 bases read in frame from the first base. Based on the germline V gene, the CDR1 and CDR2 sequences are SGHVS and FNYEAQ. For sequencing of the TCRbeta CDR3 region, genomic DNA was extracted from the sorted cells. TCRbeta CDR3 regions were sequenced using the immunoSEQ Assay. This is the immuneACCESS table as TCRdb keeps it, with only in-frame sequences that have V and J called. A part of the clones is gone; compared with another copy, unresolved V genes explain less than half, and the rest is unexplained. The sample table contains roughly 57,000 clones; only one count was recorded for roughly 73% of them. The ten largest clones represent around 2.5% of the sample. The trial excluded patients who had a history of autoimmune disease or who were on systemic immunosuppression. Peripheral blood for TCR sequencing was collected from all dose cohorts at baseline, on cycle 4 day 1, and on cycle 7 day 1. The samples were drawn from a first-in-human, open-label, multicenter phase I dose-escalation trial of ivuxolimab. Adults with locally advanced or metastatic melanoma, renal cell, hepatocellular, or head and neck squamous cell carcinoma were enrolled in the trial. Before TCR sequencing, CD4+ T cells and CD8+ T cells were sorted from peripheral blood as separate populations.

Results and caveats for the whole study, not just this receptor: At doses from 0.1 to 3.0 mg/kg, clonal expansion was seen in both CD4+ and CD8+ blood T cells between baseline and week 6. Low levels of normalized T-cell clonal expansion were also shown by some nonresponding patients. After ivuxolimab, CD8+ T cells had more expanded clones than CD4+ T cells on average. In the 0.1-3.0 mg/kg groups, partial responders were among the patients with the lowest normalized peripheral clonal expansion, particularly in CD8+ T cells. Antigen specificity was not determined for the clonally expanded peripheral T cells.

The sequence links TRBV7-6 to TRBJ1-1; D gene: possibly TRBD1, on 5 matching bases. This sequence originates from an adult with an advanced solid tumor such as melanoma, head and neck, liver or kidney cancer. The sequences come from CD4+ or CD8+ T cells sorted from blood, collected in a trial of the OX40 agonist ivuxolimab. The DNA sequence follows: TGTGCCAGCAGTTTTGACAGCTACACTGAAGCTTTCTTT. Translated, this gives CASSFDSYTEAFF.